This T cell receptor (beta chain) was profiled in a study of T cell repertoires in cytomegalovirus infection. About the research overall: Through public TCR beta signatures, both CMV infection and matching HLA type were indicated. Notes on the study in general: HLA-C-restricted TCR beta clonotypes specific for CMV led the ex vivo response.

This clonotype was picked up many times. What it binds is unknown. The CDR3 is made up of 16 amino acids. CDR1 and CDR2 from the germline V gene are MDHEN and SYDVKM. The junction had 10 bases not matched to a gene; V was cut back by 2 bases and J by 5 bases. Using its own MiXCR run on the reads, TCRdb lists one record per CDR3 protein. The sample consists of some 300,000 distinct CDR3 sequences, about a tenth of them appearing once. The chain links TRBV28 to TRBJ2-5; 8 nucleotides match TRBD2. This clonotype was sampled from a human donor in good health (CMV status not recorded). Some clones in this sample may be carry-over from other donors' samples. The sequencing input was PBMCs. The CDR3 loop reads CASSLNAGGPWETQYF. CDR3 bases: TGTGCCAGCAGTTTAAATGCGGGGGGCCCCTGGGAGACCCAGTACTTC.